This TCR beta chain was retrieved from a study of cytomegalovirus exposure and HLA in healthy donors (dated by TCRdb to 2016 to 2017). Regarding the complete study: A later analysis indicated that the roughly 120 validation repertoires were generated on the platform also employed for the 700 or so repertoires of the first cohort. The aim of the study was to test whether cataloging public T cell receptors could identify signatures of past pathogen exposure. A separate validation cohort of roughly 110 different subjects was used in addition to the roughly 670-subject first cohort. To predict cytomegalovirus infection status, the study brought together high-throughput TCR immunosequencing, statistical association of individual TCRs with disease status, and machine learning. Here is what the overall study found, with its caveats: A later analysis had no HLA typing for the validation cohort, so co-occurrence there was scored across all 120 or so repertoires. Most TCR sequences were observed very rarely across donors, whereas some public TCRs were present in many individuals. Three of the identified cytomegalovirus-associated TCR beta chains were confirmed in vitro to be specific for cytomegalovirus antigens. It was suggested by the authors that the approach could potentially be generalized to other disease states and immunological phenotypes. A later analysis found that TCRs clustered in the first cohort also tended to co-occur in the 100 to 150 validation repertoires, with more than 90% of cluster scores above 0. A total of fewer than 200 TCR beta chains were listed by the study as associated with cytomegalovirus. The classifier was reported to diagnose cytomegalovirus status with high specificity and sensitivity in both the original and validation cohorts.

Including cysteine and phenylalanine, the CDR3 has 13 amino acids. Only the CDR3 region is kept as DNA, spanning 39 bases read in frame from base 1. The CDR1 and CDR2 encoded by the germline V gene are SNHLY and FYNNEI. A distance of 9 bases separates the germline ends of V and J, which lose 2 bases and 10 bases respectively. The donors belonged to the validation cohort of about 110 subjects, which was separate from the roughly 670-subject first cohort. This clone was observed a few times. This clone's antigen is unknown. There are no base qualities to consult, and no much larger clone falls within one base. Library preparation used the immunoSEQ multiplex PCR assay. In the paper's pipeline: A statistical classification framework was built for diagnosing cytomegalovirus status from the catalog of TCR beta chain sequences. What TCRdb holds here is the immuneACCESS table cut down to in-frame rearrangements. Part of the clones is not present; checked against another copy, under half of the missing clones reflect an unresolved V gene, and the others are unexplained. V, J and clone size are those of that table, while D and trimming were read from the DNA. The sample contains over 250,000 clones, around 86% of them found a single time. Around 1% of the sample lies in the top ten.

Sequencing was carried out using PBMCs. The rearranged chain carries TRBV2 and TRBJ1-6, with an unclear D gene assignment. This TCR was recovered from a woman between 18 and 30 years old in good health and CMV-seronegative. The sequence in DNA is TGTGCCAGCAGTGAAAGCGTTATATCACCCCTCCACTTT. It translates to CASSESVISPLHF.